Included here is one TCR beta chain sequence, with context. Trimming cost V 4 bases and J 0 bases, with 3 bases left between them. The CDR3 has 12 amino acids. Germline CDR1 reads MNHEY; CDR2 reads SMNVEV (reference sequence). Via MiXCR, TCRdb re-called the 5' RACE reads, giving one row per CDR3 protein. The sample has approximately 47,000 distinct CDR3 sequences, 19% seen once. This record comes from a study of chronic HIV infection and antiretroviral therapy. The receptor's source is an adult who had HIV and had not received antiretroviral therapy, or was an uninfected healthy control (not recorded which). Input material: peripheral blood. This rearrangement joins TRBV27 to TRBJ1-1; no clear D gene. This chain's CDR3 is CASSSMNTEAFF. In DNA, the CDR3 is TGTGCCAGCAGTTCTATGAACACTGAAGCTTTCTTT.